A selection of T cell receptor beta chains follows, all from one sample in a study of T cell responses to AZD1222 COVID-19 vaccine. The table came from immunoSEQ multiplex PCR; TCRdb's copy has only in-frame clones and leaves some out. The sample lists some 80,000 clones, roughly 80% occurring once. This specimen was peripheral blood, taken 28 days after the second dose of the MenACWY control vaccine. The source of these receptors is an adult who received the MenACWY meningococcal vaccine as a control. Both conserved end residues are part of each CDR3. The D gene is left open where the match is weak. Rows give clone size only sometimes, using once, few, many, or a class for an expanded clone.

NA	NA	TRBV7-9	TRBJ2-5	TGTGCCAGCAGCTCAGCTCCGCTGTCAGAGACCCAGTACTTC	CASSSAPLSETQYF
NA	NA	TRBV2	TRBJ2-2	TGTGCCAGCGCTAGCTCCCGCACCGGGGAGCTGTTTTTT	CASASSRTGELFF
TRBD1	NA	TRBV19	TRBJ1-2	TGTGCCAGTCGGATTCCGGGACAGGGGTTTGGTGGCTACACCTTC	CASRIPGQGFGGYTF
NA	NA	TRBV11-1	TRBJ1-1	TGTGCCAGCAGCTTACGGCAGGGGACTGAAGCTTTCTTT	CASSLRQGTEAFF
NA	NA	TRBV6-5	TRBJ1-1	TGTGCCAGCCAAGAGGTAATAGGGACTGAAGCTTTCTTT	CASQEVIGTEAFF
NA	NA	TRBV5-6	TRBJ1-2	TGTGCCAGCAGCTTGGCCTCACCCCTGGCGGATGGCTACACCTTC	CASSLASPLADGYTF
NA	NA	TRBV14	TRBJ2-3	TGTGCCAGCAGCCAAGAGTACACAGATACGCAGTATTTT	CASSQEYTDTQYF
NA	once	TRBV27	TRBJ2-7	TGTGCCAGCAGTTTATACCCGGGGGTAGGCTACGAGCAGTACTTC	CASSLYPGVGYEQYF
NA	NA	TRBV28	TRBJ1-6	TGTGCCAGCACTCCTGTCGGGGGGAATAATGATTCACCCCTCCACTTT	CASTPVGGNNDSPLHF
NA	NA	TRBV6-2/TRBV6-3	TRBJ2-7	TGTGCCAGCAGCGAACCAGTTCGCCCCCTCTCCTACGAGCAGTACTTC	CASSEPVRPLSYEQYF
NA	NA	TRBV19	TRBJ2-6	TGTGCCAGCCGCTCTGGGGCCAACGTCCTGACTTTC	CASRSGANVLTF
TRBD2	NA	TRBV27	TRBJ2-1	TGTGCCAGACTAGCGGTGGGTAATGAGCAGTTCTTC	CARLAVGNEQFF
TRBD1	NA	TRBV28	TRBJ2-7	TGTGCCAGCAGTTTGGGTCAGGGGGCTCGCGAGCAGTACTTC	CASSLGQGAREQYF
TRBD2	NA	TRBV19	TRBJ2-7	TGTGCCAGTAGTAAGGAGCGGGAGGCCTCCTACGAGCAGTACTTC	CASSKEREASYEQYF
TRBD2	NA	TRBV29-1	TRBJ2-5	TGCAGCGCCATAGGGCCGGGACTAGCGGGGGAGACCCAGTACTTC	CSAIGPGLAGETQYF
NA	NA	TRBV19	TRBJ1-5	TGTGCCAGTACAGCGCCTTATACTAATCAGCCCCAGCATTTT	CASTAPYTNQPQHF
TRBD2	NA	TRBV19	TRBJ2-7	TGTGCCAGTAGTTTGGGACTAGCGGGAGCGAACGAGCAGTACTTC	CASSLGLAGANEQYF
NA	NA	TRBV2	TRBJ1-2	TGTGCCAGCAGTGCCTTTGGCAGGGGTAACTATGGCTACACCTTC	CASSAFGRGNYGYTF
TRBD2	NA	TRBV19	TRBJ2-1	TGTGCCAGTAGAGCACCGGGACCCCGGGGGGTCGAGCAGTTCTTC	CASRAPGPRGVEQFF
NA	NA	TRBV7-3	TRBJ2-5	TGTGCCAGCAGCCACGGGGACTCCCGACAAGAGACCCAGTACTTC	CASSHGDSRQETQYF
NA	few	TRBV2	TRBJ1-4	TGTGCCAGCAGTGAAGACCCTAGGGGAAATTGGGCAAAACTGTTTTTT	CASSEDPRGNWAKLFF
NA	NA	TRBV6-2/TRBV6-3	TRBJ2-1	TGTGCCAGCAGTTCCCCGTTGTACAATGAGCAGTTCTTC	CASSSPLYNEQFF
NA	once	TRBV12-5	TRBJ1-2	TGTGCTAGTGGTTTTGGGGTCTATGGCTACACCTTC	CASGFGVYGYTF
NA	NA	TRBV18	TRBJ2-7	TGTGCCAGCTCACCAGAGGGATACGAGCAGTACTTC	CASSPEGYEQYF
NA	NA	TRBV2	TRBJ1-1	TGTGCCAGCAGTGAAGATCCTGAAGCTTTCTTT	CASSEDPEAFF
NA	NA	TRBV6-6	TRBJ1-1	TGTGCCAGCAGTTACGACATCCGACAGGTGGGTGAAGCTTTCTTT	CASSYDIRQVGEAFF
NA	NA	TRBV7-2	TRBJ1-5	TGTGCCAGCAGCCCAAGGCAGGGGAATCAGCCCCAGCATTTT	CASSPRQGNQPQHF
NA	NA	TRBV7-8	TRBJ1-6	TGTGCCAGCAGCTTAGTGAGTGGGGGCGGGAATTCACCCCTCCACTTT	CASSLVSGGGNSPLHF
TRBD1	NA	TRBV28	TRBJ1-6	TGTGCCAGCAGTCCAAGCGGTCGTGGGACAGGGCTCTCACCCCTCCACTTT	CASSPSGRGTGLSPLHF
TRBD2	once	TRBV29-1	TRBJ2-3	TGCAGCTATAGCGGGAGGGAGGGCACAGATACGCAGTATTTT	CSYSGREGTDTQYF
NA	NA	TRBV6-4	TRBJ2-2	TGTGCCAGCAGCCCTCGGGGGGCCGATTCGGCGAACACCGGGGAGCTGTTTTTT	CASSPRGADSANTGELFF
TRBD1	NA	TRBV7-9	TRBJ1-2	TGTGCCATCCCCAACCCAGGGGGTAACTATGGCTACACCTTC	CAIPNPGGNYGYTF
TRBD2	NA	TRBV7-6	TRBJ2-3	TGTGCCAGCAGCTTAGGGGGACTAGCTCCCACAGATACGCAGTATTTT	CASSLGGLAPTDTQYF
TRBD1	NA	TRBV6-5	TRBJ2-1	TGTGCCAGCAGTTTCGGACAGGGTGCACACAATGAGCAGTTCTTC	CASSFGQGAHNEQFF
NA	few	TRBV6-5	TRBJ1-1	TGTGCCAGCAGTTACTCAGCGGACACTGAAGCTTTCTTT	CASSYSADTEAFF
NA	NA	TRBV28	TRBJ2-2	TGTGCCAGCAGCCTCCCCGGGCAGGGGGGGACCGGGGAGCTGTTTTTT	CASSLPGQGGTGELFF
NA	few	TRBV29-1	TRBJ2-1	TGCAGCGTCAACAGGGGGGGCAATGAGCAGTTCTTC	CSVNRGGNEQFF
NA	NA	TRBV7-2	TRBJ2-5	TGTGCCAGCAGCCCCCCCCGGGGCCGGTGGGAGACCCAGTACTTC	CASSPPRGRWETQYF
NA	NA	TRBV5-1	TRBJ2-7	TGCGCCAGCAGCTTGGAAGACAGTTCCTACGAGCAGTACTTC	CASSLEDSSYEQYF
NA	NA	TRBV7-2	TRBJ1-2	TGTGCCAGCAGGGGAGGTGGTCCCGAAAGGGGCTACACCTTC	CASRGGGPERGYTF
NA	NA	TRBV30	TRBJ1-2	TGTGCCTGTCAGCCGACTCGACGTAACTATGGCTACACCTTC	CACQPTRRNYGYTF
NA	NA	TRBV2	TRBJ1-6	TGTGCCAGCAGGGGGGCGAATAATTCACCCCTCCACTTT	CASRGANNSPLHF
NA	NA	TRBV5-6	TRBJ1-4	TGTGCCAGCAGCTGGGGGTCGGCAGCAACTAATGAAAAACTGTTTTTT	CASSWGSAATNEKLFF
TRBD2	NA	TRBV5-5	TRBJ2-1	TGTGCCAGCAGCTTTAGCGGGGGGGCTATCAATGAGCAGTTCTTC	CASSFSGGAINEQFF
TRBD1	NA	TRBV6-5	TRBJ1-1	TGTGCCGGCAGTTACGCCAGGACAGGGGCTGAAGCTTTCTTT	CAGSYARTGAEAFF
NA	NA	TRBV27	TRBJ1-5	TGTGCCAGCAGTTTATACAGGTCCCGCAATCAGCCCCAGCATTTT	CASSLYRSRNQPQHF
TRBD1	NA	TRBV19	TRBJ1-1	TGTGCCAGTAGTCCGCTGCAGGACAGGGCCGCTTTCTTT	CASSPLQDRAAFF
NA	NA	TRBV12-3/TRBV12-4	TRBJ1-2	TGTGCCAGCAGTTTCGATCGCCTGGGTGGCTACACCTTC	CASSFDRLGGYTF
NA	NA	TRBV5-1	TRBJ2-5	TGCGCCAGCAGCTTGGCCCAAAGGGAAGAGACCCAGTACTTC	CASSLAQREETQYF
NA	once	TRBV6-5	TRBJ2-5	TGTGCCAGCAGGACGGGACACCGCCAAGAGACCCAGTACTTC	CASRTGHRQETQYF
NA	NA	TRBV4-1	TRBJ1-1	TGCGCCAGCAGCCAACGAGGGAACACTGAAGCTTTCTTT	CASSQRGNTEAFF
TRBD2	NA	TRBV6-4	TRBJ2-3	TGTGCCAGCAGTGACTCCGGGGGGGCCACAGATACGCAGTATTTT	CASSDSGGATDTQYF
TRBD2	NA	TRBV29-1	TRBJ2-1	TGCAGCGTGACTAGCGGGAGGGGTGAGCAGTTCTTC	CSVTSGRGEQFF